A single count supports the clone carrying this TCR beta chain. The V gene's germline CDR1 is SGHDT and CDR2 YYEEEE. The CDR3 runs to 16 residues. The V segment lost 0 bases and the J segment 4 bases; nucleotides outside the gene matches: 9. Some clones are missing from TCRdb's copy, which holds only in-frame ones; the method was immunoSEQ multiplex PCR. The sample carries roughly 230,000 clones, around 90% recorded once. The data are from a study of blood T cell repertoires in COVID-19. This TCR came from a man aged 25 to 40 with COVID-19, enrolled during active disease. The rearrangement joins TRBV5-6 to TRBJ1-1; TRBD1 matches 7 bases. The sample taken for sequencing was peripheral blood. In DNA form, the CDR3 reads TGTGCCAGCAGCTTGGGTCCAGGGGGTATTGTCACTGAAGCTTTCTTT. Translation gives CASSLGPGGIVTEAFF. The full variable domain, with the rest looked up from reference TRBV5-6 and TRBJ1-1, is DAGVTQSPTHLIKTRGQQVTLRCSPKSGHDTVSWYQQALGQGPQFIFQYYEEEERQRGNFPDRFSGHQFPNYSSELNVNALLLGDSALYLCASSLGPGGIVTEAFFGQGTRLTVV.